These T cell receptor beta chains were read from a single sample in a study of glioma-infiltrating T cells after dendritic cell vaccination. The protocol was immunoSEQ multiplex PCR, while the TCRdb copy is restricted to in-frame clones and leaves out a portion. The repertoire holds around 97,000 clones, roughly 81% seen once, with approximately 12% in the top ten. Specimen: blood, collected before dendritic cell vaccination. The receptors were sampled from a human donor with glioblastoma. Each CDR3 is given with its conserved first and last residue. The D gene is left open where the match is weak. Expanded clones get a size class; other rows say once, few or many, or leave the size out.

TRBJ2-1 TRBV11-3 17 NA NA CASSPYNRDSLGNEQFF TGTGCCAGCAGCCCCTATAACCGGGACTCCCTGGGCAATGAGCAGTTCTTC
TRBJ2-3 TRBV7-6 18 NA NA CASSLAEEVYVGTDTQYF TGTGCCAGCAGCTTAGCCGAGGAGGTATATGTTGGAACAGATACGCAGTATTTT
TRBJ1-6 TRBV2 13 NA few CASVRGFGSPLHF TGTGCCAGCGTGCGGGGGTTTGGTTCACCCCTCCACTTT
TRBJ1-1 TRBV7-5 15 NA NA CARIWWGQVGGEAFF TGTGCCAGAATATGGTGGGGACAGGTGGGAGGAGAAGCTTTCTTT
TRBJ2-5 TRBV7-9 18 TRBD2 NA CASSPRHETAGGLETQYF TGTGCCAGCAGCCCCCGTCACGAGACAGCGGGGGGGCTGGAGACCCAGTACTTC
TRBJ2-2 TRBV9 15 NA NA CASSAGTPNTGELFF TGTGCCAGCAGTGCCGGGACACCGAACACCGGGGAGCTGTTTTTT
TRBJ2-1 TRBV7-3 15 TRBD1 NA CASSFDRGREVEQFF TGTGCCAGCAGCTTCGACAGGGGGAGGGAGGTTGAGCAGTTCTTC
TRBJ1-5 TRBV6-1 15 TRBD1 NA CASIEAGQGVEPQHF TGTGCCAGCATCGAAGCGGGGCAGGGGGTAGAGCCCCAGCATTTT
TRBJ1-5 TRBV2 15 TRBD1 NA CASSEDRGSNQPQHF TGTGCCAGCAGTGAAGACAGGGGTAGCAATCAGCCCCAGCATTTT
TRBJ2-2 TRBV10-3 15 NA NA CAISEETLGTGELFF TGTGCCATCAGTGAGGAAACCCTCGGCACCGGGGAGCTGTTTTTT